This TCR beta chain emerged from a study of T cells in tuberculosis (dated by TCRdb to between 2018 and 2020). In terms of the full investigation: In the study, CD1B tetramers and high-throughput TCR immunosequencing were combined to characterize T cells specific for the mycobacterial lipid antigen glucose monomycolate (GMM). IGRA-negative adolescents, IGRA-positive adolescents with latent tuberculosis and adults with active tuberculosis, ten per group, were compared in a South African clinical cohort. Active tuberculosis patient PBMC were archived before or within 7 days of starting standard anti-tuberculosis treatment. Overall study outcomes, separate from this receptor: Smaller NN-distances were partly driven by shorter CDR3-alpha lengths in active tuberculosis patients, and statistical significance was not reached for the TCR-beta difference. Smaller mean NN-distances to GMM-specific TCRs were observed in active tuberculosis TCR-alpha repertoires than in IGRA-negative controls, suggesting clonal expansion of GMM-specific TCRs. Clinical samples were selected based on the availability of cryopreserved specimens, with adults included as active tuberculosis cases and adolescents included as controls. With the diverse GMM-specific repertoire as input, a classifier achieved around 90% accuracy (AUROC roughly 0.88), whereas GEM motif frequencies as input gave around 70% accuracy.

The CDR3 numbers 14 residues from cysteine through phenylalanine. Just the 42-base CDR3 DNA is kept, in frame starting at base 1. The junction shows trimming of 3 bases on V and 5 bases on J, plus 14 bases between the germline ends. As encoded in the germline V gene (reference sequence), CDR1 is LNHDA while CDR2 is SQIVND. The immunoSEQ multiplex PCR assay was used to generate TCR libraries, with TCR-beta and/or TCR-alpha/delta assays applied to each sample. Amplified TCR libraries were sequenced on the Illumina high-throughput platform. In the source study's methods: Clustering and dimensionality reduction were performed using pairwise TCRdist distances among GMM-specific receptors from ex vivo sorted or in vitro expanded T cells. Each clinical repertoire received a mean NN-distance score, defined as the average TCRdist to the nearest 10% of tetramer-positive reference sequences. GEM TCR motif frequency was calculated as the fraction of unique TCRs that matched known GEM sequences by V/J usage and CDR3 length. Active tuberculosis was classified by linear discriminant analysis with leave-one-out cross-validation, implemented in scikit-learn. The source is immuneACCESS, and TCRdb retained only in-frame sequences with V and J called. Part of the clones is not carried over; for the studies checked, unresolved V genes explain less than half of this, and the remainder is unexplained. That table gives V, J and clone size, and the DNA gave D and trimming. The sample records roughly 32,000 clones, 93% of which are singletons. In total, the top ten clones hold roughly 10% of the sample.

Notes on this clone: The specificity of this receptor is unknown. No base quality values were provided; no much bigger clone lies one nucleotide off.

This specimen's time point label, interpreted: new active TB diagnosis, blood taken before or within 7 days of starting treatment. Active tuberculosis patients were HIV-seronegative South African adults aged 18 years or older with a new diagnosis. Confirmation of active tuberculosis was based on positive sputum smear microscopy and/or a positive M. tuberculosis culture. Immunosequencing was performed on unsorted cryopreserved PBMC, with 90,000 to 100,000 T cells per clinical donor covered on average. The V and J genes are TRBV19 and TRBJ2-7; TRBD2 is a possible D gene, resting on 6 matching bases. This clonotype was obtained from an adult with tuberculosis. Sample: PBMCs, taken at tuberculosis diagnosis. The CDR3 region: CASSIGGMANEQYF. The DNA is as follows: TGTGCCAGTAGTATCGGCGGGATGGCAAACGAGCAGTACTTC.